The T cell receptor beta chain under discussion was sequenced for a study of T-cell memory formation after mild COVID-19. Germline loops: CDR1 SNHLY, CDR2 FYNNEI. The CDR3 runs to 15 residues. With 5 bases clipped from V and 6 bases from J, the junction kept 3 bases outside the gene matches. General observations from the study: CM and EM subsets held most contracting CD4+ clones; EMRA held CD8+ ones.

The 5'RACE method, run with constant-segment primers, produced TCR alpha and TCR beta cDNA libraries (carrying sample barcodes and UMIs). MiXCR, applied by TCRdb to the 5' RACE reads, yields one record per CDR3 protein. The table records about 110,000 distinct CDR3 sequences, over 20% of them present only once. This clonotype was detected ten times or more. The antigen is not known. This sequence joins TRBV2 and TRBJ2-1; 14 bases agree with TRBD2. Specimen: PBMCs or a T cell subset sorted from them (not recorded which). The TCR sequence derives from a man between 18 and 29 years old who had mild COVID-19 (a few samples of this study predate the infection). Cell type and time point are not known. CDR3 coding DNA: TGTGCCAGCAGTAGACTAGCGGGGGGGAGCAATGAGCAGTTCTTC. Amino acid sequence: CASSRLAGGSNEQFF.